The rows below give T cell receptor beta chains drawn from one sample of a study of cytomegalovirus exposure and HLA in healthy donors. Measured with immunoSEQ multiplex PCR; TCRdb has only the in-frame clones, and not every one. Of 110,000 to 150,000 clones detected, around 80% appear once; the ten largest clones hold around 1.9%. Specimen: PBMCs. Every receptor here comes from a woman aged 40 to 50 in good health and CMV-seronegative. Each CDR3 is given with its conserved first and last residue. A D gene is named only where the DNA matches it firmly. Only some rows state a clone size, as once, few, many or a class for expanded clones.

-	14	TRBD1	TRBV11-2	TRBJ1-4	TGTGCCAGCAGCTTAGGAGGGGGCGGTGAAAAACTGTTTTTT	CASSLGGGGEKLFF
few	16	TRBD1	TRBV27	TRBJ2-1	TGTGCCAGCAGTTTATCGCCAGGGACAGCCTACAATGAGCAGTTCTTC	CASSLSPGTAYNEQFF
few	15	TRBD1	TRBV7-8	TRBJ1-1	TGTGCCAGCAGCCTCCGGGACAGCATGAACACTGAAGCTTTCTTT	CASSLRDSMNTEAFF
-	17	-	TRBV7-8	TRBJ2-7	TGTGCCAGCAGCTCCCTAGCAGGGATGGGACTCTTCTACGAGCAGTACTTC	CASSSLAGMGLFYEQYF
-	16	-	TRBV30	TRBJ1-6	TGTGCCTGGAGTGGACAGTCGAGCTCCTATAATTCACCCCTCCACTTT	CAWSGQSSSYNSPLHF
-	16	TRBD2	TRBV4-1	TRBJ2-5	TGCGCCAGCAGCCTGCGACTAGCGGAGACCCAAGAGACCCAGTACTTC	CASSLRLAETQETQYF
-	14	-	TRBV13	TRBJ2-2	TGTGCCAGCAGCTCCCCGTCCGAACACCGGGGAGCTGTTTTT	CASSSPSEHRGAVF
-	13	TRBD1	TRBV29-1	TRBJ1-5	TGCAGCGCTGGGACAGGGGGCAATCAGCCCCAGCATTTT	CSAGTGGNQPQHF
-	15	TRBD2	TRBV10-3	TRBJ2-1	TGTGCCATCACGGAAAACCCCGGGACTAGTTTCGAGCAGTTCTTC	CAITENPGTSFEQFF
-	12	-	TRBV7-9	TRBJ2-7	TGTGCCAGCAGCGAGCAGGGTTACGAGCAGTACTTC	CASSEQGYEQYF
-	16	TRBD2	TRBV27	TRBJ2-1	TGTGCCAGCAGTTTAATTGCTAGCGGGAGAGGTAATGAGCAGTTCTTC	CASSLIASGRGNEQFF
few	16	-	TRBV14	TRBJ2-1	TGTGCCAGCAGCCCCTTGCTAGTTTCGGGATACAATGAGCAGTTCTTC	CASSPLLVSGYNEQFF
-	14	TRBD1	TRBV6-5	TRBJ2-4	TGTGCCAGCAGTCAAACAGGGGTAGAGGGCATTCAGTACTTC	CASSQTGVEGIQYF
-	14	TRBD2	TRBV7-9	TRBJ2-5	TGTGCCAGCAGCCCTTGGACTAGCGGAGAGACCCAGTACTTC	CASSPWTSGETQYF
-	15	-	TRBV4-3	TRBJ1-2	TGCGCCAGCAGCCAAGTGGGCAGGGTGGATTATGGCTACACCTTC	CASSQVGRVDYGYTF
-	16	TRBD1	TRBV28	TRBJ1-2	TGTGCCAGCAGGCAACCCCAGGGGACAGCTAACTATGGCTACACCTTC	CASRQPQGTANYGYTF
once	14	-	TRBV6-1	TRBJ1-4	TGTGCCAGCAAGGGGACATACCTTAATGAAAAACTGTTTTTT	CASKGTYLNEKLFF
-	15	-	TRBV7-2	TRBJ1-5	TGTGCCAGCAGCTCCAGGGCCGGGAGCAATCAGCCCCAGCATTTT	CASSSRAGSNQPQHF
-	15	TRBD1	TRBV28	TRBJ1-1	TGTGCCAGCAGTACCCGTAGGCAGGGGGGTACTGAAGCTTTCTTT	CASSTRRQGGTEAFF
-	14	-	TRBV19	TRBJ1-2	TGTGCCAGTACTAAGCGGTTGTCAGTCTATGGCTACACCTTC	CASTKRLSVYGYTF
-	17	TRBD2	TRBV5-1	TRBJ2-1	TGCGCCAGCAGCTCCACCAGCGGGAGCCTGACCTACAATGAGCAGTTCTTC	CASSSTSGSLTYNEQFF
once	11	-	TRBV29-1	TRBJ2-3	TGCAGCGGTGATTACACAGATACGCAGTATTTT	CSGDYTDTQYF
-	15	TRBD1	TRBV7-9	TRBJ2-7	TGTGCCAGCAGTTTTTGGACAGGGAGAACCTACGAGCAGTACTTC	CASSFWTGRTYEQYF
-	14	-	TRBV6-5	TRBJ1-5	TGTGCCAGCAGCGCCGGGACAACTTATCAGCCCCAGCATTTT	CASSAGTTYQPQHF
-	15	-	TRBV27	TRBJ2-5	TGTGCCAGCAGTTTATCCACAGTGTACGGAGAGACCCAGTACTTC	CASSLSTVYGETQYF
-	12	TRBD1	TRBV28	TRBJ2-5	TGTGCCAGCCAGGGGGCCCGGGAGACCCAGTACTTC	CASQGARETQYF
-	15	TRBD2	TRBV11-3	TRBJ2-1	TGTGCCAGCAGCTCGCTAGCGGGGGCATACAATGAGCAGTTCTTC	CASSSLAGAYNEQFF
-	14	TRBD1	TRBV4-1	TRBJ1-5	TGCGCCAGCAGTTTTACAGGGGGAGATCAGCCCCAGCATTTT	CASSFTGGDQPQHF
-	14	TRBD1	TRBV30	TRBJ1-3	TGTGCCTGGAACCAGGGGGGCTCTGGAAACACCATATATTTT	CAWNQGGSGNTIYF
-	15	TRBD1	TRBV9	TRBJ1-2	TGTGCCAGCAGCGCCGGGACAGGGGGCGCTAATGGCTACACCTTC	CASSAGTGGANGYTF
-	15	-	TRBV11-2	TRBJ2-7	TGTGCCAGCAGCCCCATCCGGGACTCCCCCTACGAGCAGTACTTC	CASSPIRDSPYEQYF
-	14	TRBD1	TRBV7-9	TRBJ2-7	TGTGCCAGCAGCGCGGGACAGGTCACCTACGAGCAGTACTTC	CASSAGQVTYEQYF
-	14	-	TRBV30	TRBJ1-2	TGTGCCTGGAGTCCAGCCCCGACAGTCTATGGCTACACCTTC	CAWSPAPTVYGYTF
once	16	TRBD1	TRBV28	TRBJ1-5	TGTGCCAGCAGTTTAACGACAGGGGATAGCAATCAGCCCCAGCATTTT	CASSLTTGDSNQPQHF
-	18	-	TRBV7-8	TRBJ1-5	TGTGCCAGCAGCCCCGGACTCCCGACAAAGGTTACCAATCAGCCCCAGCATTTT	CASSPGLPTKVTNQPQHF
-	14	TRBD1	TRBV7-9	TRBJ1-2	TGTGCCAGCAGCTTGACAGGGGGAGGCTATGGCTACACCTTC	CASSLTGGGYGYTF
-	14	-	TRBV2	TRBJ1-5	TGTGCCAGCAGGGGAGGGACGGCCAATCAGCCCCAGCATTTT	CASRGGTANQPQHF
-	14	-	TRBV6-5	TRBJ1-6	TGTGCCAGCAGTTACACAGGGCCGAATTCACCCCTCCACTTT	CASSYTGPNSPLHF
-	15	TRBD1	TRBV27	TRBJ2-7	TGTGCTAGCAGTTTAAAGAGGGACAGACTCCCCGAGCAGTACTTC	CASSLKRDRLPEQYF
-	16	TRBD1	TRBV27	TRBJ1-2	TGTGCCAGCACAACCTTTCCGGGACAGGGCCCATATGGCTACACCTTC	CASTTFPGQGPYGYTF
once	14	-	TRBV10-3	TRBJ1-2	TGTGCCATCAGAGACCTCGGGGAACGACATGGCTACACCTTC	CAIRDLGERHGYTF
-	15	TRBD1	TRBV4-1	TRBJ1-1	TGCGCCAGCAGCCAAGCGGACAGGGCTTACACTGAAGCTTTCTTT	CASSQADRAYTEAFF
few	15	TRBD1	TRBV11-1	TRBJ1-1	TGTGCCAGCAGCTTATGGGTGGAGGGGGCAACTGAAGCTTTCTTT	CASSLWVEGATEAFF
-	15	TRBD1	TRBV6-4	TRBJ2-7	TGTGCCAGCAGTCGTTACTACAGGGGTGCCTACGAGCAGTACTTC	CASSRYYRGAYEQYF
once	17	TRBD1	TRBV28	TRBJ1-2	TGTGCCAGCAGTTCCCCACAGGGGGCGACTGCTAACTATGGCTACACCTTC	CASSSPQGATANYGYTF